This T cell receptor beta chain was sequenced in a study of early T cells in non-severe SARS-CoV-2 infection. Study-wide background: Chains were not paired, and sequencing was done on bulk RNA from unsorted whole blood.

Of note for this clonotype: Antigen specificity is unknown.

The CDR3 covers 13 residues. Germline CDR1 and CDR2: SNHLY and FYNNEI. Study-wide findings and caveats: The VDJdb matching leaned toward anti-spike CD8 responses and overlooked private and CD4 specificities.

Individual cDNA molecules received unique molecular identifiers. TCRdb re-analysed the 5' RACE reads in MiXCR, keeping a single row per CDR3 protein. The data contain approximately 71,000 distinct CDR3 sequences, approximately 13% of them seen just once; the ten biggest clones take up roughly 13%. The clonotype originates from an adult who was a healthcare worker with PCR-confirmed SARS-CoV-2 infection or an uninfected control (not recorded which). The genes are TRBV2 and TRBJ1-1; possible D gene TRBD1, 6 bases. Material: whole blood. The CDR3 DNA reads TGTGCTACGTTAAGACAGGCGGACACTGAAGCTTTCTTT. Protein product: CATLRQADTEAFF.